Sequencing of this TCR beta chain was carried out in a study of glioma-infiltrating T cells. The iRepertoire nested amplicon-rescue multiplex PCR amplified TCR alpha and beta CDR3s from RNA. MiXCR, applied by TCRdb to the multiplex PCR reads, yields one record per CDR3 protein. The sample lists a few hundred thousand distinct CDR3 sequences, 41% occurring once. General study results and limits: Tissue and blood shared very few CDR3 sequences.

This clonotype was seen just once. Its matching antigen is unknown. Germline values: CDR1 DFQATT, CDR2 SNEGSKA (reference sequence). Trimming shortened V by 3 bases and J by 4 bases, and 14 bases separated the two germline ends. The CDR3 is 14 residues long. The TCR comes from a human donor with low-grade glioma or glioblastoma, undergoing nonglioma brain surgery, or in good health (not recorded which). The specimen was glioma tissue, nonneoplastic brain tissue, or PBMCs (not recorded which). V is TRBV20-1 and J is TRBJ2-3, with no clear D. The CDR3 coding sequence is TGCAGTGCTAGCAGGTTTAGAAGCGCAGATACGCAGTATTTT. Encoded protein: CSASRFRSADTQYF.